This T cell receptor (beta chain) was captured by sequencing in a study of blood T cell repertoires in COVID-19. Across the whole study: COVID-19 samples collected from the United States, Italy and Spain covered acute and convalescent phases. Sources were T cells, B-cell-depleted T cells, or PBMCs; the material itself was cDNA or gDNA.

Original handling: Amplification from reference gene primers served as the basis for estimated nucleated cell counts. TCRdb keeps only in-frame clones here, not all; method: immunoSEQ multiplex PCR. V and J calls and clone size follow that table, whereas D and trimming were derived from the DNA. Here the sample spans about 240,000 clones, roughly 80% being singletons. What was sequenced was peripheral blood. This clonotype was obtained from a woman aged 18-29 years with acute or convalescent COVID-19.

The DNA of the CDR3 is TGCGCCAGCAGCCCCCCCGGGTATGAGCAGTTCTTC. It encodes CASSPPGYEQFF. The V and J genes are TRBV5-1 and TRBJ2-1, with D uncertain. The CDR3 is 12 residues long. Trimming stripped 4 bases from V and 8 bases from J, with 10 bases between. Germline CDR1 is SGHRS and CDR2 is YFSETQ.